This T cell receptor beta chain is drawn from a study of beta chain features in type 1 diabetes. This CDR3 has 11 residues. The germline CDR1 and CDR2 sequences are SGHRS and YFSETQ. V lost 3 bases and J 5 bases, leaving 5 bases between the germline ends. The authors reverse transcribed all of the isolated RNA, so sequencing captured expressed TCRB transcripts. Using immunoSEQ multiplex PCR, the repertoire was profiled, and TCRdb retains in-frame clones only, with some absent. The profile shows 300,000 to 350,000 clones, roughly 13% of them singletons. Study findings and constraints: A PCR bias possibly favoring shorter templates would apply equally to patients and controls. Insertion counts at VDJ junctions were lower in type 1 diabetes patients, who also showed more deletions there. TCRB CDR3s were moderately but significantly shorter in Type 1 diabetes patients in all four CD4+ subsets.

Every sorted population was more than 98% pure. To note about this clone: What it recognizes is unknown.

The genes are TRBV5-1 and TRBJ2-5; maybe TRBD2 (5 bases). The sample comprised naive CD4+ T cells from blood. This receptor was taken from a woman under 30 with type 1 diabetes. In nucleotides, the CDR3 is TGCGCCAGCAGCTGGGAGGAGACCCAGTACTTC. Protein product: CASSWEETQYF.